A single sample gave rise to the 24 T cell receptor beta chains below, sequenced in a study of post-analysis software for immune sequencing data. cDNA libraries of TCR beta carried unique molecular identifiers. TCRdb redid the calling of the PCR reads with MiXCR, one entry per CDR3 protein. The sample carries 740,000 or so distinct CDR3 sequences, 53% recorded once. Study-wide results and caveats: TRBV segments more frequent in patients than in controls numbered about five and included TRBV5-6, TRBV5-1 and TRBV20-1.

The antigens these receptors bind are not known. The sequenced material came from blood. Receptor source: a girl aged 10 to 17 with multiple sclerosis.

This clonotype was counted a few times. J is TRBJ2-1 and V is TRBV3-1; TRBD2 matches at 15 bases. V trimming: 6 bases; J trimming: 6 bases; junction bases outside the gene matches: 18. Per the germline V gene, CDR1 is LGHDT and CDR2 is YNNKEL (reference sequence). CDR3 length: 20 amino acids. The CDR3 DNA reads as TGTGCCAGCAGACCCGGACTAGCGGGAGGGAGTTGGAACAGGGCCAATGAGCAGTTCTTC. This sequence encodes CASRPGLAGGSWNRANEQFF.

This chain connects TRBV12-3 or TRBV12-4 to TRBJ1-2, with D tentatively TRBD1 (5 bases). This CDR3 contains 13 residues. The V end was cut by 6 bases, the J end by 7 bases, with 15 bases between. In nucleotides, the CDR3 is TGTGCCAGCAGAACCTCAGGGTACGGTGGCTACACCTTC. It encodes CASRTSGYGGYTF.

This clonotype has just one count. The chain has TRBV7-2 and TRBJ2-7; weak D call: TRBD2 (6 bases). The CDR3 covers 16 residues. Between the trimmed V and J ends, which lost 1 base and 0 bases, there was a span of 13 bases. Germline lookup yields CDR1 SGHTA and CDR2 FQGNSA. The CDR3 protein is CASSLVTSQNSYEQYF. The CDR3 DNA is TGTGCCAGCAGCTTAGTAACTAGCCAAAACTCCTACGAGCAGTACTTC. Full variable domain (outside the CDR3, taken from reference TRBV7-2 and TRBJ2-7): GAGVSQSPSNKVTEKGKDVELRCDPISGHTALYWYRQSLGQGLEFLIYFQGNSAPDKSGLPSDRFSAERTGGSVSTLTIQRTQQEDSAVYLCASSLVTSQNSYEQYFGPGTRLTVT.

V usage is TRBV12-3 or TRBV12-4 and J usage is TRBJ2-4; no firm D call. The germline V and J ends were trimmed by 3 bases and 1 base, with 10 bases remaining between them. This CDR3 has 15 residues. The CDR3 nucleotides are TGTGCCAGCAGTTTTTTCAGCCTCGCCAAAAACATTCAGTACTTC. Protein: CASSFFSLAKNIQYF.

The chain carries TRBV15 and TRBJ1-4, with unresolved D. The CDR3 is made up of 13 amino acids. Germline values: CDR1 LNHNV, CDR2 YYDKDF (reference sequence). The V end lost 5 bases, the J end lost 2 bases, and 6 bases lay between the germline ends. The CDR3 here is CATSRPTNEKLFF. The DNA of the CDR3 is TGTGCCACCAGCCGGCCGACTAATGAAAAACTGTTTTTT.

The chain links TRBV14 to TRBJ2-1; possible D gene TRBD2, 5 bases. The CDR3 extends over 16 amino acids. Per germline, CDR1 SGHDN and CDR2 FVKESK. Between the trimmed V and J ends, which lost 3 bases and 2 bases, there was a span of 14 bases. Here the CDR3 DNA reads TGTGCCAGCAGCCACCCCCGGACTGGCGCCTACAATGAGCAGTTCTTC. This sequence encodes CASSHPRTGAYNEQFF.

This clonotype was seen a single time. The rearrangement links TRBV6-2 or TRBV6-3 to TRBJ2-3; D is undetermined. Germline CDR1 and CDR2: MNHEY and SVGEGT. With 6 bases removed from V and 4 bases from J, the gap between germline ends came to 11 bases. The CDR3 runs 13 residues. The CDR3: CASSPLAADTQYF. The DNA for the CDR3 is TGTGCCAGCAGCCCCCTCGCAGCAGATACGCAGTATTTT.

This clonotype was seen only a few times. The chain uses TRBV20-1 and TRBJ1-2, with a possible D match to TRBD1 (5 bases). This CDR3 contains 13 residues. In germline, CDR1 is DFQATT, CDR2 SNEGSKA (reference sequence). The germline V and J ends were trimmed by 6 bases and 2 bases, with 13 bases remaining between them. The CDR3 DNA is TGCAGTGCCTCCTACGACAGAAACTATGGCTACACCTTC. Its translation: CSASYDRNYGYTF.

This chain uses TRBV7-9 with TRBJ1-2; maybe TRBD1 (5 bases). Germline lookup yields CDR1 SEHNR and CDR2 FQNEAQ (reference sequence). This CDR3 has 15 amino acids. The germline V and J ends were trimmed by 7 bases and 4 bases, with 19 bases remaining between them. The CDR3 region has the DNA TGTGCCAGCACCTCAGACCCTGGGACGCTCTATGGCTACACCTTC. It is translated as CASTSDPGTLYGYTF.

The CDR3 coding sequence is TGTGCCAGCAGCCCGACAGGGGCGGGCGGTTGGGGCACTGAAGCTTTCTTT. Protein product: CASSPTGAGGWGTEAFF. The V gene is TRBV7-9, the J gene TRBJ1-1, with 8 bases identical to TRBD1. This CDR3 region has 17 residues. V was pared by 5 bases and J by 4 bases, with 15 bases of the junction left unmatched. Germline values: CDR1 SEHNR, CDR2 FQNEAQ (reference sequence).

The chain combines TRBV7-9 with TRBJ1-2, with a tentative D call TRBD1 (5 bases). Deletions cut 6 bases from V and 6 bases from J, with 17 bases between. Germline CDR1 and CDR2: SEHNR and FQNEAQ (reference sequence). The CDR3 loop spans 14 amino acids. Here the CDR3 DNA reads TGTGCCAGCAGTTCAACCACCGGGACGGATGGCTACACCTTC. Protein: CASSSTTGTDGYTF. Full variable domain (rest looked up from reference TRBV7-9 and TRBJ1-2): DTGVSQNPRHKITKRGQNVTFRCDPISEHNRLYWYRQTLGQGPEFLTYFQNEAQLEKSRLLSDRFSAERPKGSFSTLEIQRTEQGDSAMYLCASSSTTGTDGYTFGSGTRLTVV.

This chain joins TRBV5-1 and TRBJ1-2, with 9 bases that match TRBD1. This CDR3 comprises 14 residues. Per germline, CDR1 SGHRS and CDR2 YFSETQ. V trimming: 3 bases; J trimming: 6 bases; junction bases outside the gene matches: 6. In DNA form, the CDR3 reads TGCGCCAGCAGCTCCGGGGACAGGGCCCATGGCTACACCTTC. Its translation: CASSSGDRAHGYTF.

This clonotype was picked up a small number of times. The chain employs TRBV20-1 and TRBJ2-4; possibly TRBD2 for D (7 bases). Germline V CDR1 and CDR2: DFQATT, SNEGSKA (reference sequence). The V end lost 3 bases, the J end lost 7 bases, and 13 bases lay between the germline ends. The CDR3 is 13 amino acids. The CDR3 is CSASGGGANIQYF. Written as DNA, the CDR3 is TGCAGTGCTAGCGGTGGGGGGGCCAACATTCAGTACTTC.

Only a few counts were recorded for this clonotype. The rearrangement uses TRBV4-1 and TRBJ2-3; D is perhaps TRBD2 (7 bases). CDR1 and CDR2 (germline): MGHRA, YSYEKL. V dropped 1 base and J dropped 4 bases, with 15 bases sitting between them. The CDR3 runs 16 residues. The CDR3 nucleotides are TGCGCCAGCAGCCAAGTGCAAAGGGGGGGAGCAGATACGCAGTATTTT. Protein product: CASSQVQRGGADTQYF.

The chain links TRBV12-3 or TRBV12-4 to TRBJ2-5; 7 positions match TRBD2. Unmatched junction bases numbered 18, after V lost 5 bases and J lost 6 bases. This CDR3 spans 17 amino acids. CDR3 protein: CASSPNLLTPAGKTQYF. CDR3 sequence (DNA): TGTGCCAGCAGTCCCAACCTACTAACTCCAGCGGGAAAGACCCAGTACTTC.

The rearrangement links TRBV6-6 to TRBJ2-3; 7 bases align to TRBD2. Germline V CDR1 and CDR2: MNHNY, SVGAGI (reference sequence). The trim removed 0 bases at V and 7 bases at J, leaving 10 bases unmatched. The CDR3 is 16 residues long. The CDR3 reads CASSYSGLAGVNTQYF. The CDR3 DNA sequence: TGTGCCAGCAGTTACTCCGGGCTTGCGGGGGTAAATACGCAGTATTTT.

CDR3 nucleotide sequence: TGTGCCATCAGTGACCGGGTGAACACTGAAGCTTTCTTT. Amino acids: CAISDRVNTEAFF. The gene calls are TRBV10-3 and TRBJ1-1; D uncertain. CDR3 size: 13 residues. Germline V lookup: CDR1 ENHRY, CDR2 SYGVKD. Trimming took 3 bases from V and 0 from J, leaving 5 bases between them.

The chain carries TRBV27 and TRBJ2-2, with D perhaps TRBD2 (7 bases). Trimming stripped 2 bases from V and 5 bases from J, with 12 bases between. Germline CDR1 is MNHEY and CDR2 is SMNVEV (reference sequence). The CDR3 is made up of 15 amino acids. The CDR3: CASSLLGGRTGELFF. Written as DNA, the CDR3 is TGTGCCAGCAGTTTACTCGGGGGGCGAACCGGGGAGCTGTTTTTT.

The V and J genes are TRBV2 and TRBJ2-4, with D possibly TRBD2 on 6 matching bases. The CDR3 is 14 residues long. V lost 6 bases, J lost 0 bases, and 9 bases lay in between. Germline V gives CDR1 SNHLY, CDR2 FYNNEI. CDR3 sequence: CASRGGLAKNIQYF. The CDR3 nucleotides are TGTGCCAGCAGGGGGGGACTAGCCAAAAACATTCAGTACTTC.

This clonotype was observed a handful of times. The V and J genes are TRBV20-1 and TRBJ2-7; D ambiguous. This CDR3 region has 11 residues. V lost 3 bases to trimming and J lost 3 bases, with 6 bases between them. The germline V gene has CDR1 DFQATT and CDR2 SNEGSKA (reference sequence). CDR3 region: CSASSYYEQYF. CDR3 bases: TGCAGTGCTAGCAGTTACTACGAGCAGTACTTC.

This chain connects TRBV21-1 to TRBJ2-1; the DNA was not used to check the table's D call, TRBD2. TRBV21-1 is an annotated pseudogene. The CDR3 runs to 16 residues. In DNA form, the CDR3 reads TGTGCCAGCAGCAAAGGGGGCCCTCTATCTCCCAATGAGCAGTTCTTC. Amino acids: CASSKGGPLSPNEQFF.

The rearrangement joins TRBV12-3 or TRBV12-4 to TRBJ2-5; D call uncertain. The CDR3 extends over 15 amino acids. V was clipped by 4 bases and J by 4 bases, with 16 bases between them. The DNA of the CDR3 is TGTGCCAGCAGTTCCAGCCTCGGTATGGGAGAGACCCAGTACTTC. This translates into CASSSSLGMGETQYF.

This clonotype was counted a single time. This chain connects TRBV30 to TRBJ1-2, with D possibly TRBD1 on 5 matching bases. The CDR3 totals 13 residues. Deletions cut 3 bases from V and 7 bases from J, with 15 bases between. The germline V gene encodes CDR1 GTSNPN and CDR2 SVGIG (reference sequence). CDR3 loop: CAWRGQGEGGYTF. The CDR3 bases are TGTGCCTGGAGGGGGCAGGGAGAGGGTGGCTACACCTTC.

This clonotype was seen a few times. The chain employs TRBV7-8 and TRBJ2-1, with D tentatively TRBD1 or TRBD2 (5 bases each). The length of the CDR3 is 15 residues. The germline V gene encodes CDR1 SGHVS and CDR2 FQNEAQ. The V end was cut by 3 bases, the J end by 9 bases, with 18 bases between. The CDR3 is CASSLGLAALGEQFF. The CDR3 coding sequence is TGTGCCAGCAGCTTGGGGCTAGCCGCCCTCGGTGAGCAGTTCTTC.